This entry lists 32 T cell receptor beta chains sequenced from one sample in a study of cytomegalovirus exposure and HLA in healthy donors. PCR involved 60 Vbeta and 13 Jbeta primers. Method: immunoSEQ multiplex PCR; TCRdb's copy keeps in-frame clones and lacks some. The data contain approximately 150,000 clones, 80% of them seen just once; the ten biggest clones take up approximately 2.4%. What was sequenced was PBMCs. The receptors here all came from a male donor in good health and CMV-seronegative.

V is TRBV6-1 and J is TRBJ1-1; 9 positions agree with TRBD1. Per the germline V gene, CDR1 is MNHNS and CDR2 is SASEGT. The CDR3 is 17 residues long. V trimming: 4 bases; J trimming: 5 bases; junction bases outside the gene matches: 14. CDR3 in DNA: TGTGCCAGCAGTGGTTTCCGGAAGGGACAGGGTGGGACTGAAGCTTTCTTT. Translated: CASSGFRKGQGGTEAFF.

The chain carries TRBV7-9 and TRBJ2-5; 11 nucleotides agree with TRBD1. The V and J ends lost 3 bases and 5 bases, in that order; junction bases with no gene match: 11. CDR3 length equals 17 residues. Per the germline V gene, CDR1 is SEHNR and CDR2 is FQNEAQ (reference sequence). The DNA of the CDR3 is TGTGCCAGCAGCTTCCCTTATAGGGACAGGGGGTCGGAGACCCAGTACTTC. The encoded protein is CASSFPYRDRGSETQYF.

Of note for this clone: At one of its ends the junction is not consistent with the germline gene, which may arise from a read error. The chain recombines TRBV7-7 with TRBJ2-2; 9 positions agree with TRBD2. This CDR3 spans 16 amino acids. Germline assignment: CDR1 SSHAT and CDR2 FNYEAQ (reference sequence). As DNA, the CDR3 is TGTGCTAGCAGCCCCCTCACTAGCGGGCCCACCGGGGAGCTGTTTTTT. This translates into CASSPLTSGPTGELFF.

The J gene is TRBJ2-7, the V gene TRBV7-2, with 9 positions matching TRBD2. The CDR3 length is 13 residues. The junction had 5 bases not matched to a gene; V was cut back by 11 bases and J by 0 bases. Germline V lookup: CDR1 SGHTA, CDR2 FQGNSA. CDR3 amino acids: CASSGGPSYEQYF. In nucleotides, the CDR3 is TGTGCCTCCAGCGGGGGGCCCTCCTACGAGCAGTACTTC. The full variable domain, with the rest looked up from reference TRBV7-2 and TRBJ2-7, is GAGVSQSPSNKVTEKGKDVELRCDPISGHTALYWYRQSLGQGLEFLIYFQGNSAPDKSGLPSDRFSAERTGGSVSTLTIQRTQQEDSAVYLCASSGGPSYEQYFGPGTRLTVT.

This rearrangement joins TRBV7-8 to TRBJ1-5; no definite D call. The CDR3 extends over 13 amino acids. Trimming removed 6 bases from V and 2 bases from J, with 8 bases in between. CDR1 SGHVS and CDR2 FQNEAQ come from the germline V gene. The CDR3 protein is CASRGGGNQPQHF. CDR3 DNA: TGTGCCAGCAGAGGCGGGGGCAATCAGCCCCAGCATTTT.

The V and J genes are TRBV7-9 and TRBJ2-3; 11 bases agree with TRBD2. J gave up 2 bases and V 4 bases, and 5 bases lay outside the gene matches. CDR1 SEHNR and CDR2 FQNEAQ come from the germline V gene (reference sequence). This CDR3 comprises 16 residues. CDR3 in amino acids: CASSSGTSGPTDTQYF. The CDR3 bases are TGTGCCAGCAGCTCCGGGACTAGCGGCCCCACAGATACGCAGTATTTT.

V gene TRBV18 combines with J gene TRBJ1-3; 8 bases fit TRBD1. The CDR3 contains 14 residues. V gave up 2 bases and J gave up 4 bases; unmatched junction bases: 1. From germline, CDR1 is KGHSH and CDR2 LQKENI. In DNA, the CDR3 is TGTGCCAGCTCACCAGGACAGGGAGGAAACACCATATATTTT. Translated, it gives CASSPGQGGNTIYF.

The chain uses TRBV2 and TRBJ1-3; the D gene is possibly TRBD1 (6 bases). Germline V lookup: CDR1 SNHLY, CDR2 FYNNEI. V was pared by 5 bases and J by 0 bases, with 23 bases between. This CDR3 is built from 19 residues. CDR3 DNA sequence: TGTGCCAGCAGTCGGATGGGGCCAGGGGCGATCTCCTCTGGAAACACCATATATTTT. Protein: CASSRMGPGAISSGNTIYF.

The chain recombines TRBV4-3 with TRBJ1-2; D is unresolved. V lost 0 bases, J lost 4 bases, and 15 bases lay in between. Per the germline V gene, CDR1 is LGHNA and CDR2 is YSLEER. The CDR3 covers 16 residues. The CDR3 nucleotides read TGCGCCAGCAGCCAAGATTGGAGGTCCGCTGGCTATGGCTACACCTTC. Translation: CASSQDWRSAGYGYTF.

Here the CDR3 reads CASSLSGEPGYSNQPQHF. The CDR3 DNA reads TGTGCCAGCAGCTTATCCGGGGAGCCGGGGTATAGCAATCAGCCCCAGCATTTT. The chain is built from TRBV7-8 and TRBJ1-5; D remains ambiguous. CDR1 is SGHVS and CDR2 is FQNEAQ in the germline V gene. CDR3 size: 18 residues. Between the trimmed V and J ends, which lost 2 bases and 0 bases, there was a span of 17 bases.

The rearrangement uses TRBV4-1 and TRBJ2-7; D might be TRBD2 (5 bases). This CDR3 comprises 14 residues. V lost 2 bases, J lost 6 bases, and 14 bases lay in between. Germline lookup yields CDR1 MGHRA and CDR2 YSYEKL. The CDR3 loop reads CASSQSGFQREQYF. CDR3 sequence (DNA): TGCGCCAGCAGCCAATCGGGGTTTCAGCGCGAGCAGTACTTC.

The V and J genes are TRBV2 and TRBJ2-6, with 7 bases lining up with TRBD2. The J segment lost 0 bases and the V segment lost 8 bases, leaving 7 bases of the junction unmatched. CDR1 is SNHLY, CDR2 FYNNEI, per germline. The CDR3 has 16 residues. The CDR3 bases are TGTGCCAGCGTAGGGAGGGCCTCCTCTGGGGCCAACGTCCTGACTTTC. It specifies CASVGRASSGANVLTF.

This sequence joins TRBV2 and TRBJ1-6; D unclear. CDR3 length equals 16 residues. Trimming pared 6 bases from V and 3 bases from J, leaving 15 bases between. Germline assignment: CDR1 SNHLY and CDR2 FYNNEI. CDR3 protein: CASRERGGIYNSPLHF. CDR3 coding DNA: TGTGCCAGCAGGGAGCGCGGAGGGATCTATAATTCACCCCTCCACTTT.

This clone was observed many times. CDR3 DNA sequence: TGCGCCAGCAGCTTGGACGGGTTCCGACAGCCCCAGCATTTT. Protein: CASSLDGFRQPQHF. The chain joins TRBV5-1 to TRBJ1-5; no clear D. Germline CDR1 and CDR2: SGHRS and YFSETQ. The CDR3 covers 14 residues. V lost 0 bases to trimming and J lost 7 bases, with 11 bases between them.

The genes are TRBV7-2 and TRBJ2-1; 7 nucleotides match TRBD2. The CDR3 has 16 amino acids. The V segment lost 4 bases and the J segment 1 base; nucleotides outside the gene matches: 7. Germline lookup yields CDR1 SGHTA and CDR2 FQGNSA. In nucleotides, the CDR3 is TGTGCCAGCAGCTCCGCCTGGGGGGGTTCCTACAATGAGCAGTTCTTC. Translating it yields CASSSAWGGSYNEQFF.

The chain links TRBV10-2 to TRBJ2-5, with TRBD1 identical over 9 bases. The CDR3 spans 14 residues. Looked up from germline, CDR1 is WSHSY and CDR2 is SAAADI. V dropped 0 bases and J dropped 4; count of bases not matched to a gene: 0. CDR3 coding DNA: TGCGCCAGCAGTGAGTCGACAGGGGGAGAGACCCAGTACTTC. This translates into CASSESTGGETQYF.

The rearrangement joins TRBV19 to TRBJ1-1; D is possibly TRBD1 (6 bases). CDR3 length: 14 amino acids. Germline V gene sequence: CDR1 LNHDA, CDR2 SQIVND (reference sequence). The V gene lost 5 bases and the J gene lost 4 bases, with 14 bases spanning the gap. CDR3 in amino acids: CASSSIQGITEAFF. The CDR3 nucleotides read TGTGCCAGTAGTTCCATACAGGGTATCACTGAAGCTTTCTTT.

This clone is a singleton in its sample. The chain couples TRBV11-2 to TRBJ2-1, with 8 bases that match TRBD1. This CDR3 region has 15 residues. Germline values: CDR1 SGHAT, CDR2 FQNNGV. V shed 4 bases and J 0 bases; nucleotides not matched to a gene: 2. The CDR3 region is CASSSGTGSYNEQFF. CDR3 nucleotides: TGTGCCAGCAGCTCAGGGACAGGCTCCTACAATGAGCAGTTCTTC.

This clone was observed a handful of times. CDR3 region: CASRRGLAGGRGNEQFF. CDR3 DNA: TGTGCCAGCAGGAGGGGGCTAGCGGGGGGCCGAGGAAATGAGCAGTTCTTC. This chain uses TRBV25-1 with TRBJ2-1; 11 bases match TRBD2. J lost 7 bases, V lost 6 bases, and 14 bases had no gene match. Per the germline V gene, CDR1 is MGHDK and CDR2 is SYGVNS. This CDR3 has 17 residues.

The J gene is TRBJ2-3, the V gene TRBV19, with 7 nucleotides matching TRBD1. J was trimmed by 4 bases and V by 3 bases; bases with no gene match: 10. The CDR3 sequence is 16 residues long. CDR1 and CDR2 (germline): LNHDA, SQIVND (reference sequence). CDR3 in DNA: TGTGCCAGTAGTATCGGACAGGCCCGATTCGCAGATACGCAGTATTTT. It yields the protein CASSIGQARFADTQYF.

This chain links TRBV5-6 with TRBJ2-3; TRBD2 matches 12 bases. Germline CDR1 reads SGHDT; CDR2 reads YYEEEE. Losses at the gene ends were 0 bases for V and 7 bases for J; bases not matched to a gene: 6. The CDR3 consists of 16 residues. The CDR3 DNA sequence: TGTGCCAGCAGCTTGGCCCCTAGCGGGGGGGCTTATACGCAGTATTTT. This codes for CASSLAPSGGAYTQYF.

The gene calls are TRBV9 and TRBJ1-5; D perhaps matches TRBD1 (5 bases). The V end was cut by 4 bases, the J end by 6 bases, with 11 bases between. CDR1 SGDLS and CDR2 YYNGEE come from the germline V gene. This CDR3 spans 13 amino acids. CDR3 DNA sequence: TGTGCCAGCAGCTCGGGGGGTTTTCAGCCCCAGCATTTT. It codes for CASSSGGFQPQHF.

This chain uses TRBV5-4 with TRBJ1-2; D ambiguous. Germline CDR1 reads SGHNT; CDR2 reads YYREEE (reference sequence). The V and J ends lost 2 bases and 6 bases respectively, with 8 bases between them. This CDR3 contains 12 residues. DNA of the CDR3: TGTGCCAGCAGCTTCGACATGAATGGCTACACCTTC. Translated: CASSFDMNGYTF. Complete variable domain (other parts from reference TRBV5-4 and TRBJ1-2): ETGVTQSPTHLIKTRGQQVTLRCSSQSGHNTVSWYQQALGQGPQFIFQYYREEENGRGNFPPRFSGLQFPNYSSELNVNALELDDSALYLCASSFDMNGYTFGSGTRLTVV.

The chain carries TRBV11-2 and TRBJ1-1; no reliable D call. Trimming stripped 5 bases from V and 5 bases from J, with 18 bases between. Germline CDR1 SGHAT, CDR2 FQNNGV. This CDR3 contains 15 residues. This CDR3 reads CASSQTGQPGTEAFF. CDR3 nucleotide sequence: TGTGCCAGCAGCCAAACCGGCCAGCCCGGGACTGAAGCTTTCTTT.

This chain uses TRBV7-2 with TRBJ2-1, with D tentatively TRBD1 (6 bases). The germline V and J ends were trimmed by 0 bases and 0 bases, with 6 bases remaining between them. Germline V gene data show CDR1 as SGHTA and CDR2 as FQGNSA. The CDR3 totals 15 residues. The CDR3 DNA reads TGTGCCAGCAGCTTAGCGGGGGCCTCCTACAATGAGCAGTTCTTC. Its translation is CASSLAGASYNEQFF.

The gene calls are TRBV13 and TRBJ2-1, with 9 positions matching TRBD1. Trimming at V came to 7 bases and at J to 5 bases, leaving 9 bases not matched to a gene. The CDR3 spans 15 residues. CDR1 PRHDT and CDR2 FYEKMQ come from the germline V gene (reference sequence). In nucleotides, the CDR3 is TGTGCCAGCAACCCGGGACAGGGCTTCCACAATGAGCAGTTCTTC. It specifies CASNPGQGFHNEQFF.

This clone was observed a handful of times. The rearrangement links TRBV4-1 to TRBJ1-2, with D perhaps matching TRBD1 (5 bases). This CDR3 is 15 amino acids long. Germline V CDR1 and CDR2: MGHRA, YSYEKL. Between the trimmed V and J ends, which lost 4 bases and 2 bases, there was a span of 14 bases. The CDR3 DNA reads as TGCGCCAGCAGCCGGGGTCGACAGTCCAACTATGGCTACACCTTC. Translated: CASSRGRQSNYGYTF.

The chain couples TRBV5-1 to TRBJ1-2, with TRBD1 matching over 7 bases. With 1 base clipped from V and 1 base from J, the junction kept 10 bases outside the gene matches. Germline CDR1 SGHRS, CDR2 YFSETQ. This CDR3 is 17 amino acids long. The CDR3 loop is CASSLTGTVRGNYGYTF. CDR3 sequence (DNA): TGCGCCAGCAGCTTGACCGGGACAGTAAGGGGTAACTATGGCTACACCTTC.

The rearrangement links TRBV9 to TRBJ1-1; a weak D match, TRBD1 (6 bases). From germline, CDR1 is SGDLS and CDR2 YYNGEE. Trimming took off 0 bases at V and 3 bases at J, with 6 bases between the two ends. This CDR3 comprises 13 residues. The CDR3 sequence: CASSVEGDTEAFF. The DNA for the CDR3 is TGTGCCAGCAGCGTAGAGGGGGACACTGAAGCTTTCTTT. The complete variable domain, with remaining parts taken from reference TRBV9 and TRBJ1-1, reads DSGVTQTPKHLITATGQRVTLRCSPRSGDLSVYWYQQSLDQGLQFLIQYYNGEERAKGNILERFSAQQFPDLHSELNLSSLELGDSALYFCASSVEGDTEAFFGQGTRLTVV.

This clone occurred a few times. The chain links TRBV10-3 to TRBJ1-1; D uncertain. Germline V gives CDR1 ENHRY, CDR2 SYGVKD. This CDR3 contains 11 residues. Trimming left V 10 bases short and J 5 bases short, with 11 bases between. The CDR3 loop is CASGRETEAFF. In DNA, the CDR3 is TGTGCCAGCGGTCGCGAGACTGAAGCTTTCTTT.

The chain joins TRBV6-5 to TRBJ2-5; 7 bases match TRBD1. The CDR3 contains 14 residues. Trimming at V came to 6 bases and at J to 0 bases, leaving 4 bases not matched to a gene. The germline V gene has CDR1 MNHEY and CDR2 SVGAGI. CDR3 sequence: CASSRTGYQETQYF. In DNA, the CDR3 is TGTGCCAGCAGCCGGACAGGTTACCAAGAGACCCAGTACTTC.

This clone has only one observation. The chain uses TRBV11-2 and TRBJ2-7; 13 bases fit TRBD2. The V gene end was trimmed by 10 bases and the J gene end by 4 bases; junction bases not matched to a gene: 4. The germline V gene encodes CDR1 SGHAT and CDR2 FQNNGV. CDR3 length: 13 residues. CDR3 sequence reads: CATLLAGGYEQYF. CDR3 DNA: TGTGCCACCCTACTAGCGGGGGGGTACGAGCAGTACTTC. Full variable domain (remainder filled in from reference TRBV11-2 and TRBJ2-7): EAGVAQSPRYKIIEKRQSVAFWCNPISGHATLYWYQQILGQGPKLLIQFQNNGVVDDSQLPKDRFSAERLKGVDSTLKIQPAKLEDSAVYLCATLLAGGYEQYFGPGTRLTVT.